This paragraph covers one TCR beta chain sequence. What it binds is unknown. These data come from a study of T cell responses to AZD1222 COVID-19 vaccine. Germline CDR1 is SGHDN and CDR2 is FVKESK. CDR3 length: 14 residues. The junction had 5 bases not matched to a gene; V was cut back by 1 base and J by 6 bases. Study-wide results and caveats: Baseline serostatus was positive in only a handful of AZD1222 recipients. Unmutated variant regions are reportedly targeted by nearly half of spike-specific TCRs.

The protocol was immunoSEQ multiplex PCR, while the TCRdb copy is restricted to in-frame clones and leaves out a portion. Of about 100,000 clones in the sample, roughly 86% are singletons; the top ten hold around 3.8%. Sequencing was performed on peripheral blood, taken on day 0 of MenACWY control vaccination. This TCR derives from an adult in good health. The chain combines TRBV14 with TRBJ1-1; the match to TRBD1 covers 7 bases. CDR3 bases: TGTGCCAGCAGCCAAGGACAGGGAGGGGCTGAAGCTTTCTTT. Protein: CASSQGQGGAEAFF.